The 25 T cell receptor beta chains presented below share a single source sample, sequenced in a study of T cells in Graves' hyperthyroidism and ophthalmopathy. Template material for amplifying TCR beta CDR3 regions consisted of RNA transcripts. TCR CDR3 underwent first-round RT-PCR with the HTBI primer set. MiXCR, applied by TCRdb to the multiplex PCR reads, yields one record per CDR3 protein. The top ten hold about a third of the sample, which has 200,000 to 300,000 distinct CDR3 sequences, 24% seen once. Material for sequencing was blood. Source of these receptors: a woman aged 40-49 years with Graves' ophthalmopathy.

The table lists this clonotype with many counts. The chain links TRBV12-3 or TRBV12-4 to TRBJ2-5; 7 positions match TRBD1. V trimming: 4 bases; J trimming: 5 bases; junction bases outside the gene matches: 7. This CDR3 contains 14 residues. The CDR3 reads CASSSRGRAETQYF. CDR3 nucleotide sequence: TGTGCCAGCAGTTCGAGGGGGCGCGCGGAGACCCAGTACTTC.

This clonotype occurred many times. CDR3 in amino acids: CASSLLAASYNEQFF. The DNA of the CDR3 is TGTGCCAGCAGTTTACTAGCGGCATCCTACAATGAGCAGTTCTTC. The chain is built from TRBV27 and TRBJ2-1, with 7 positions matching TRBD2. Germline CDR1 and CDR2: MNHEY and SMNVEV (reference sequence). Trimming took 2 bases from V and 1 from J; bases not matched to a gene: 2. The CDR3 contains 15 residues.

The sample holds many counts of this clonotype. The CDR3 DNA reads as TGCGCCAGCAGCCAAGAGGCGGGGACAGGCACTGAAGCTTTCTTT. This sequence encodes CASSQEAGTGTEAFF. The chain combines TRBV4-1 with TRBJ1-1, with TRBD1 identical over 8 bases. The CDR3 runs to 15 residues. With V trimmed by 0 bases and J by 4 bases, 4 bases remained unmatched. The germline gives CDR1 MGHRA, CDR2 YSYEKL.

The chain carries TRBV19 and TRBJ2-5; no clear D gene. CDR3 length equals 14 residues. The germline V gene encodes CDR1 LNHDA and CDR2 SQIVND (reference sequence). Trimming took 5 bases from V and 1 from J, leaving 11 bases between them. CDR3 DNA sequence: TGTGCCAGTAGTGCCTCTAGAGTCCAAGAGACCCAGTACTTC. This codes for CASSASRVQETQYF. Filled out from reference TRBV19 and TRBJ2-5, the complete variable domain reads DGGITQSPKYLFRKEGQNVTLSCEQNLNHDAMYWYRQDPGQGLRLIYYSQIVNDFQKGDIAEGYSVSREKKESFPLTVTSAQKNPTAFYLCASSASRVQETQYFGPGTRLLVL.

There are a few counts of this clonotype. The rearrangement uses TRBV6-1 and TRBJ1-5; D ambiguous. The CDR3 totals 14 residues. Trimming left V 2 bases short and J 4 bases short, with 9 bases between. In germline, CDR1 is MNHNS, CDR2 SASEGT. The CDR3 reads CASSEQAGNQPQHF. For the CDR3, the DNA is TGTGCCAGCAGTGAACAGGCAGGAAATCAGCCCCAGCATTTT.

This clonotype was seen ten or more times. The genes are TRBV6-5 and TRBJ2-7; D might be TRBD2 (5 bases). Trimming took off 5 bases at V and 2 bases at J, with 16 bases between the two ends. The length of the CDR3 is 15 residues. CDR1 MNHEY and CDR2 SVGAGI come from the germline V gene. The CDR3 nucleotides read TGTGCCAGCAGTCCCAGGACTTTCTCGACCTACGAGCAGTACTTC. This sequence encodes CASSPRTFSTYEQYF.

The table lists this clonotype with many counts. The chain is built from TRBV27 and TRBJ2-7; 10 bases map to TRBD1. CDR3 length equals 15 residues. J was trimmed by 0 bases and V by 9 bases; bases with no gene match: 8. The germline CDR1 and CDR2 sequences are MNHEY and SMNVEV (reference sequence). CDR3 residues: CASSPGQGSSYEQYF. CDR3 DNA: TGTGCCAGTTCACCGGGACAGGGGAGCTCCTACGAGCAGTACTTC.

In this sample, this clonotype turned up many times. The chain couples TRBV7-2 to TRBJ2-3; D gene ambiguous. Trimming stripped 7 bases from V and 10 bases from J, with 15 bases between. Germline CDR1 is SGHTA and CDR2 is FQGNSA. The CDR3 is made up of 12 amino acids. CDR3 sequence: CASTSKSLSQYF. In DNA form, the CDR3 reads TGTGCCAGCACGTCTAAGTCCCTCTCGCAGTATTTT.

The gene calls are TRBV6-2 or TRBV6-3 and TRBJ2-7, with TRBD1 identical over 8 bases. J gave up 3 bases and V 6 bases, and 10 bases lay outside the gene matches. This CDR3 has 15 amino acids. The V gene's germline CDR1 is MNHEY and CDR2 SVGEGT. DNA of the CDR3: TGTGCCAGCAGACACCCCGGGACAGGCGACTACGAGCAGTACTTC. Protein sequence: CASRHPGTGDYEQYF.

This clonotype has at least ten counts. The rearrangement joins TRBV20-1 to TRBJ2-7; 8 positions agree with TRBD2. The J segment lost 2 bases and the V segment lost 1 base, leaving 10 bases of the junction unmatched. The CDR3 consists of 16 residues. Per germline, CDR1 DFQATT and CDR2 SNEGSKA (reference sequence). CDR3 in DNA: TGCAGTGCTAGAGGGTCTAGCGGGCGGGCGACCTACGAGCAGTACTTC. Translated: CSARGSSGRATYEQYF.

At least ten counts were recorded for this clonotype. The chain joins TRBV18 to TRBJ2-7; 12 bases are a match to TRBD2. The CDR3 has 15 amino acids. The J segment lost 5 bases and the V segment lost 3 bases, leaving 5 bases of the junction unmatched. Germline values: CDR1 KGHSH, CDR2 LQKENI. This CDR3 reads CASSPRTSGVNEQYF. The CDR3 DNA reads TGTGCCAGCTCACCGCGGACTAGCGGGGTGAACGAGCAGTACTTC.

This clonotype was detected ten times or more. The gene calls are TRBV19 and TRBJ2-7, with unresolved D. V lost 4 bases and J 0 bases, leaving 7 bases between the germline ends. From germline, CDR1 is LNHDA and CDR2 SQIVND (reference sequence). The CDR3 runs to 13 residues. CDR3 amino acids: CASSTASSYEQYF. As DNA, the CDR3 is TGTGCCAGTAGTACTGCAAGCTCCTACGAGCAGTACTTC. Full variable domain (outside the CDR3, taken from reference TRBV19 and TRBJ2-7): DGGITQSPKYLFRKEGQNVTLSCEQNLNHDAMYWYRQDPGQGLRLIYYSQIVNDFQKGDIAEGYSVSREKKESFPLTVTSAQKNPTAFYLCASSTASSYEQYFGPGTRLTVT.

This clonotype came up many times. The rearrangement joins TRBV6-2 or TRBV6-3 to TRBJ2-7; 7 nucleotides line up with TRBD2. This CDR3 comprises 13 residues. The V segment lost 10 bases and the J segment 2 bases; nucleotides outside the gene matches: 8. Germline assignment: CDR1 MNHEY and CDR2 SVGEGT. The DNA for the CDR3 is TGTGCCACTTCGACTAGCCTGACCTACGAGCAGTACTTC. Its protein is CATSTSLTYEQYF.

This clonotype has at least ten counts. The chain combines TRBV7-8 with TRBJ2-5; D unresolved. V lost 5 bases and J 5 bases, leaving 9 bases between the germline ends. Germline V lookup: CDR1 SGHVS, CDR2 FQNEAQ. The CDR3 runs to 12 residues. CDR3 sequence reads: CASSKSSETQYF. As DNA, the CDR3 is TGTGCCAGCAGCAAAAGTTCCGAGACCCAGTACTTC.

The table lists this clonotype with many counts. The V and J genes are TRBV20-1 and TRBJ2-6, with a possible D match to TRBD1 (6 bases). Germline V gene data show CDR1 as DFQATT and CDR2 as SNEGSKA (reference sequence). This CDR3 comprises 15 residues. The ends were cut back, 4 bases at V and 4 bases at J, with 14 bases in the middle. As DNA, the CDR3 is TGCAGTGCTAAGACAGGTACCTCCGGGGCCAACGTCCTGACTTTC. Translation: CSAKTGTSGANVLTF.

The J gene is TRBJ2-2, the V gene TRBV6-2 or TRBV6-3, with D perhaps being TRBD1 or TRBD2 (5 bases each). Per the germline V gene, CDR1 is MNHEY and CDR2 is SVGEGT. The CDR3 spans 16 residues. Trimming left V 6 bases short and J 0 bases short, with 14 bases between. This chain's CDR3 is CASRRPGRTNTGELFF. The CDR3, as DNA: TGTGCCAGCAGACGCCCGGGACGGACGAACACCGGGGAGCTGTTTTTT.

This clonotype has a count of ten or more. V is TRBV2 and J is TRBJ2-4; D call uncertain. Trimming took off 8 bases at V and 7 bases at J, with 12 bases between the two ends. Germline CDR1 SNHLY, CDR2 FYNNEI. The CDR3 runs to 12 residues. The DNA of the CDR3 is TGTGCCAGCCAGAGGTTTGGGAACATTCAGTACTTC. Protein: CASQRFGNIQYF.

This clonotype was seen ten or more times. The V and J genes are TRBV28 and TRBJ1-1, with D maybe TRBD1 (6 bases). The CDR3 sequence is 14 residues long. CDR1 is MDHEN and CDR2 is SYDVKM in the germline V gene. Trimming took off 8 bases at V and 6 bases at J, with 19 bases between the two ends. The CDR3: CASFGMRQVAEAFF. The CDR3 DNA reads as TGTGCCAGCTTCGGGATGAGACAGGTCGCTGAAGCTTTCTTT.

The CDR3 nucleotides are TGTGCCAGCAGTGAGGATGGGGATAGCAATCAGCCCCAGCATTTT. Translating it yields CASSEDGDSNQPQHF. V gene TRBV6-4 combines with J gene TRBJ1-5; D call uncertain. From germline, CDR1 is MRHNA and CDR2 SNTAGT. V was clipped by 3 bases and J by 0 bases, with 9 bases between them. The CDR3 consists of 15 residues.

The chain employs TRBV11-2 and TRBJ2-2; 13 bases agree with TRBD2. CDR3 length: 18 residues. Germline lookup yields CDR1 SGHAT and CDR2 FQNNGV. V gave up 5 bases and J gave up 4 bases; unmatched junction bases: 10. Here the CDR3 reads CASSPGLAGAFSTGELFF. In nucleotides, the CDR3 is TGTGCCAGCAGCCCTGGACTAGCGGGAGCGTTTAGCACCGGGGAGCTGTTTTTT.

Ten or more counts support this clonotype. The chain's CDR3 is CASSLGAGAVYEQYF. The CDR3, as DNA: TGTGCCAGCAGCTTAGGGGCAGGGGCGGTCTACGAGCAGTACTTC. V is TRBV7-8 and J is TRBJ2-7; maybe TRBD1 (6 bases). Germline lookup yields CDR1 SGHVS and CDR2 FQNEAQ. V lost 1 base and J 3 bases, leaving 13 bases between the germline ends. The CDR3 is 15 amino acids.

This clonotype was found many times. The chain combines TRBV25-1 with TRBJ1-1; TRBD1 is a possible D gene (5 bases). Trimming shortened V by 3 bases and J by 4 bases, and 12 bases separated the two germline ends. From germline, CDR1 is MGHDK and CDR2 SYGVNS. The CDR3 totals 14 residues. In DNA, the CDR3 is TGTGCCAGCAGTGACGACGGGGGAGCCACTGAAGCTTTCTTT. Its protein product is CASSDDGGATEAFF.

This clonotype was counted at least ten times. CDR3 amino acids: CASSHRGLAGELAYEQYF. The CDR3 DNA follows: TGCGCCAGCAGCCATCGGGGACTAGCGGGAGAATTGGCCTACGAGCAGTACTTC. The chain employs TRBV4-1 and TRBJ2-7; 14 bases map to TRBD2. Trimming removed 3 bases from V and 2 bases from J; junction bases left unmatched: 9. Germline assignment: CDR1 MGHRA and CDR2 YSYEKL. The CDR3 spans 18 residues.

The CDR3: CASSSKTGTGELFF. The CDR3 nucleotides are TGTGCCAGCAGCTCCAAAACAGGGACCGGGGAGCTGTTTTTT. The V gene is TRBV7-8, the J gene TRBJ2-2, with a possible D match to TRBD1 (6 bases). Germline assignment: CDR1 SGHVS and CDR2 FQNEAQ. This CDR3 has 14 amino acids. V lost 4 bases, J lost 5 bases, and 11 bases lay in between.

This clonotype was recorded at least ten times. The V gene is TRBV20-1, the J gene TRBJ1-2, with a weak D call TRBD1 (5 bases). This CDR3 is built from 9 residues. The V and J ends lost 7 bases and 8 bases respectively, with 8 bases between them. CDR1 and CDR2 from the germline V gene are DFQATT and SNEGSKA (reference sequence). CDR3 in amino acids: CSGRDGYTF. Here the CDR3 DNA reads TGCAGTGGAAGGGACGGCTACACCTTC.